This entry describes one TCR beta chain. The sample belongs to a study of shared clonotypes between healthy human individuals. Using immunoSEQ multiplex PCR, the repertoire was profiled, and TCRdb retains in-frame clones only, with some absent. The sample comprises a few hundred thousand clones, less than 85% of which are singletons, and 10% rests with the top ten. The V segment lost 0 bases and the J segment 6 bases; nucleotides outside the gene matches: 11. The CDR3 consists of 17 residues. Per the germline V gene, CDR1 is ENHRY and CDR2 is SYGVKD. This clonotype originated in a man aged 25-45 years in good health. This chain connects TRBV10-3 to TRBJ1-5; TRBD1 matches 7 bases. Source material: memory CD4+ T cells sorted from blood. Sample subset: CD45RA-negative fraction. In DNA form, the CDR3 reads TGTGCCATCAGTGAGTCGGAAATTTTCAGGGGGAGTCAGCCCCAGCATTTT. Amino acids: CAISESEIFRGSQPQHF.